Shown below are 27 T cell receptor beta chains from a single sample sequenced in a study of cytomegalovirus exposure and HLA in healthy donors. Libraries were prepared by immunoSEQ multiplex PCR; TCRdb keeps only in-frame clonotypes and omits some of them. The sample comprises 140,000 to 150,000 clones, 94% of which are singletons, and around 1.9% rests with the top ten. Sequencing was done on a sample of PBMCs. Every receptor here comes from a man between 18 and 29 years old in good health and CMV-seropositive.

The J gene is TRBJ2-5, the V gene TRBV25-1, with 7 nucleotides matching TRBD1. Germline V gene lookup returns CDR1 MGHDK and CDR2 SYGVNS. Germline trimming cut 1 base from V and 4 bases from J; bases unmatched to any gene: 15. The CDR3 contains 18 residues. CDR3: CASSESRTGERMTETQYF. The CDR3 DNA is TGTGCCAGCAGTGAATCCAGAACAGGGGAGCGAATGACAGAGACCCAGTACTTC.

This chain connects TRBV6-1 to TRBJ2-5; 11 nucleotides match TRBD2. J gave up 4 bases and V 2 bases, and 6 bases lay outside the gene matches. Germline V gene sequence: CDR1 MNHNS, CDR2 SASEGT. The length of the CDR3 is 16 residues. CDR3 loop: CASSERLAGGSETQYF. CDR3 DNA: TGTGCCAGCAGTGAAAGGCTAGCGGGAGGATCAGAGACCCAGTACTTC.

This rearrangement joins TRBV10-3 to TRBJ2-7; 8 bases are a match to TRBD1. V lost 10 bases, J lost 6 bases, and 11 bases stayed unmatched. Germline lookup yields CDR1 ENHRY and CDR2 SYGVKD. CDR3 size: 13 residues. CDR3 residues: CATAPGTGREQYF. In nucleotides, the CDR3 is TGTGCCACGGCCCCCGGGACAGGACGCGAGCAGTACTTC.

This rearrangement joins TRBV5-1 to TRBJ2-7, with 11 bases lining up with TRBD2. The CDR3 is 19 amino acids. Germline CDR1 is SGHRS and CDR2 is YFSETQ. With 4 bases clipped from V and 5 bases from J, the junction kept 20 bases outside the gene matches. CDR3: CASSPTFGLAGLGNHEQYF. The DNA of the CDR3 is TGCGCCAGCAGCCCAACCTTTGGACTAGCGGGCCTGGGGAACCACGAGCAGTACTTC. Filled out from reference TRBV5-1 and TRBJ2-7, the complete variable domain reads KAGVTQTPRYLIKTRGQQVTLSCSPISGHRSVSWYQQTPGQGLQFLFEYFSETQRNKGNFPGRFSGRQFSNSRSEMNVSTLELGDSALYLCASSPTFGLAGLGNHEQYFGPGTRLTVT.

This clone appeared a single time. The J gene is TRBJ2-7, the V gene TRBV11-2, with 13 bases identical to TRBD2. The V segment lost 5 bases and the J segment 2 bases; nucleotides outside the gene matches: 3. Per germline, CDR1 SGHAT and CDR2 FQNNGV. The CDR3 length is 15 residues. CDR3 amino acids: CASSPTSGRTYEQYF. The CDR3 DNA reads TGTGCCAGCAGCCCGACTAGCGGGAGGACCTACGAGCAGTACTTC.

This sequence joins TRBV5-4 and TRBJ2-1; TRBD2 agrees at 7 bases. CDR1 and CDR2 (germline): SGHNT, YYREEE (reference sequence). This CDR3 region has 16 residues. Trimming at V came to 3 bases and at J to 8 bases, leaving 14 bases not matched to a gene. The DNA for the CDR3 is TGTGCCAGCAGCTCTTGGGGCCAAAGACTAGCCGATGAGCAGTTCTTC. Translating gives CASSSWGQRLADEQFF.

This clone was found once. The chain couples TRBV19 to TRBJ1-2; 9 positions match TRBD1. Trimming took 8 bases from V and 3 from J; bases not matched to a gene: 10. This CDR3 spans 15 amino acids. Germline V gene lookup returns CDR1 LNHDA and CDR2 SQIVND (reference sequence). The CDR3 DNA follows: TGTGCCAGTTCATGGGGACAGGGTGATCACTATGGCTACACCTTC. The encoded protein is CASSWGQGDHYGYTF.

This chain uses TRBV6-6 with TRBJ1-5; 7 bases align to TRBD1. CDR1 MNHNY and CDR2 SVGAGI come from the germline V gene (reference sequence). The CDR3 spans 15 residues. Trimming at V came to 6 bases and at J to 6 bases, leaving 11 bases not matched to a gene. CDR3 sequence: CASRPGDRVGQPQHF. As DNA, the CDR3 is TGTGCCAGCAGGCCCGGAGACAGGGTTGGTCAGCCCCAGCATTTT.

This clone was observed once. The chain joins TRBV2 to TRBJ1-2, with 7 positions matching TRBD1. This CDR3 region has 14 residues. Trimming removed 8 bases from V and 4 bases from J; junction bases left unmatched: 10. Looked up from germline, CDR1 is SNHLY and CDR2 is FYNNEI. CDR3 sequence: CASARQGTSYGYTF. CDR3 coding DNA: TGTGCCAGCGCCAGACAGGGCACCTCCTATGGCTACACCTTC.

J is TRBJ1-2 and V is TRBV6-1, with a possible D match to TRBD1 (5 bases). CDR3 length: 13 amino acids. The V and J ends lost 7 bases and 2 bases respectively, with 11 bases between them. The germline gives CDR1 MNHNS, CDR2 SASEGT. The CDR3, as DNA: TGTGCCAGCAAGGCCGACAGAAACTATGGCTACACCTTC. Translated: CASKADRNYGYTF.

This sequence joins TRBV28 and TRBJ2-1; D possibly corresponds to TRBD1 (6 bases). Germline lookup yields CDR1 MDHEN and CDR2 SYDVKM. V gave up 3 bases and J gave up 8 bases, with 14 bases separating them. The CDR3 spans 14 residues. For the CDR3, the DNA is TGTGCCAGCAGTTTGCCGATATCAGGGGATGAGCAGTTCTTC. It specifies CASSLPISGDEQFF. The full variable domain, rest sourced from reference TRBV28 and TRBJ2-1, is DVKVTQSSRYLVKRTGEKVFLECVQDMDHENMFWYRQDPGLGLRLIYFSYDVKMKEKGDIPEGYSVSREKKERFSLILESASTNQTSMYLCASSLPISGDEQFFGPGTRLTVL.

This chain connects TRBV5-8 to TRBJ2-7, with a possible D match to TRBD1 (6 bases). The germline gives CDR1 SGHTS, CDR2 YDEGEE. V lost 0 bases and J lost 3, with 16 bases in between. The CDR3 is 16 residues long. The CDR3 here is CASSLESVAGDYEQYF. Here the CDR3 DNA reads TGTGCCAGCAGCTTGGAAAGTGTGGCAGGGGACTACGAGCAGTACTTC. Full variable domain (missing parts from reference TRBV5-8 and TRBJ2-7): EAGVTQSPTHLIKTRGQQATLRCSPISGHTSVYWYQQALGLGLQFLLWYDEGEERNRGNFPPRFSGRQFPNYSSELNVNALELEDSALYLCASSLESVAGDYEQYFGPGTRLTVT.

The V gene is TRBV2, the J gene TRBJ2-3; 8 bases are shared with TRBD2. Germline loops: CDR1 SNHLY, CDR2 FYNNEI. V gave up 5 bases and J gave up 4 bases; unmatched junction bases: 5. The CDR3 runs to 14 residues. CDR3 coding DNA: TGTGCCAGCAGTACGTCTAGCGGGTCAGATACGCAGTATTTT. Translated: CASSTSSGSDTQYF.

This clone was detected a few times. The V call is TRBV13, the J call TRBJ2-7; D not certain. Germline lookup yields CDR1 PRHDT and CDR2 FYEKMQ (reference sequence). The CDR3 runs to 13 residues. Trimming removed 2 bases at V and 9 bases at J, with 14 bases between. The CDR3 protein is CASSLKSADAQYF. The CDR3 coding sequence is TGTGCCAGCAGCTTAAAGAGCGCCGATGCGCAGTACTTC.

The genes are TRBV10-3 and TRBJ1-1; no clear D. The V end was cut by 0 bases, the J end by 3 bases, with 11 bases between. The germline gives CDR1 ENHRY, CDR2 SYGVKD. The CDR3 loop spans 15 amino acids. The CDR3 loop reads CAISESVDGDTEAFF. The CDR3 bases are TGTGCCATCAGTGAGTCGGTGGACGGGGACACTGAAGCTTTCTTT.

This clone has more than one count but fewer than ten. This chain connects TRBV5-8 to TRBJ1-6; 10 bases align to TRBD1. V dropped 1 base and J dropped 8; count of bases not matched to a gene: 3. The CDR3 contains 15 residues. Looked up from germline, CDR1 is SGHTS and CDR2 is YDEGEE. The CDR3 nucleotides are TGTGCCAGCAGCTTGTGGACAGGGGGGGATTCACCCCTCCACTTT. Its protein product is CASSLWTGGDSPLHF.

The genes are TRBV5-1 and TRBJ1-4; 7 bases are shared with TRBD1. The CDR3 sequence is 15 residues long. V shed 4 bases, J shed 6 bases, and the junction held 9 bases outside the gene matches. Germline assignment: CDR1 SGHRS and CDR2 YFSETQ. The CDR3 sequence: CASSQGRGKDEKLFF. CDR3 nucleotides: TGCGCCAGCAGCCAGGGCAGGGGGAAGGATGAAAAACTGTTTTTT.

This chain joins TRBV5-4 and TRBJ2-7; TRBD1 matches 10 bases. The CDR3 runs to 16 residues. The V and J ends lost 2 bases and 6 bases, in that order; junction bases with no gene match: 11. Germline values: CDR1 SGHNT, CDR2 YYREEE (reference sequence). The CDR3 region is CASSFGRDRGAGEQYF. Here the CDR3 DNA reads TGTGCCAGCAGCTTTGGTAGGGACAGGGGAGCCGGCGAGCAGTACTTC.

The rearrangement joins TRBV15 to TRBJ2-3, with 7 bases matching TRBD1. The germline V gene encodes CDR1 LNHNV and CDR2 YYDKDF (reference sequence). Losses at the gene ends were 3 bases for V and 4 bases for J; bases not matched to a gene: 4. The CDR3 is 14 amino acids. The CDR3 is CATSSRQGADTQYF. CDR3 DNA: TGTGCCACCAGCAGTAGACAGGGAGCAGATACGCAGTATTTT.

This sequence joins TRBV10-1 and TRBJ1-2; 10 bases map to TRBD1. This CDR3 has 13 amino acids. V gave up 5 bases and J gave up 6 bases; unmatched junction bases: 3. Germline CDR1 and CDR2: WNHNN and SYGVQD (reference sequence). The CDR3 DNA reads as TGCGCCAGCAGTTCCGGGACAGGGGATGGCTACACCTTC. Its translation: CASSSGTGDGYTF.

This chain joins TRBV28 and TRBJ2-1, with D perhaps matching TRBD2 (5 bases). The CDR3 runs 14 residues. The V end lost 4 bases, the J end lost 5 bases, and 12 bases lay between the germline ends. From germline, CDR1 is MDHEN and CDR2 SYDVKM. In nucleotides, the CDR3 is TGTGCCAGCAGTTCTAGCAGGCGGAACAATGAGCAGTTCTTC. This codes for CASSSSRRNNEQFF.

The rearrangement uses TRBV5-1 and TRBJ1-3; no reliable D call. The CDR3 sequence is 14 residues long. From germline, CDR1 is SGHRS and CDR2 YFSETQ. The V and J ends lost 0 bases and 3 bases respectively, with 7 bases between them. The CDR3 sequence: CASSLGGRGNTIYF. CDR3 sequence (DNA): TGCGCCAGCAGCTTGGGAGGCCGTGGAAACACCATATATTTT.

The CDR3: CSVGGTSGSPYEQYF. The CDR3 region has the DNA TGCAGCGTAGGCGGGACTAGCGGGAGTCCCTACGAGCAGTACTTC. The chain recombines TRBV29-1 with TRBJ2-7; 14 bases agree with TRBD2. The germline V gene has CDR1 SQVTM and CDR2 ANQGSEA. Losses at the gene ends were 6 bases for V and 2 bases for J; bases not matched to a gene: 6. The CDR3 is 15 amino acids.

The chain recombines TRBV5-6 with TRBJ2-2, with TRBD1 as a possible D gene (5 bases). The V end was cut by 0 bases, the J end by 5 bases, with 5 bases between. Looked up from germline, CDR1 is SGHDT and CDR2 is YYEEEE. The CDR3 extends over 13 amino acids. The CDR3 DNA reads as TGTGCCAGCAGCTTGGCAGGGACCGGGGAGCTGTTTTTT. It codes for CASSLAGTGELFF. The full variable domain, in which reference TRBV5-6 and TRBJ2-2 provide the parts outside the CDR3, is DAGVTQSPTHLIKTRGQQVTLRCSPKSGHDTVSWYQQALGQGPQFIFQYYEEEERQRGNFPDRFSGHQFPNYSSELNVNALLLGDSALYLCASSLAGTGELFFGEGSRLTVL.

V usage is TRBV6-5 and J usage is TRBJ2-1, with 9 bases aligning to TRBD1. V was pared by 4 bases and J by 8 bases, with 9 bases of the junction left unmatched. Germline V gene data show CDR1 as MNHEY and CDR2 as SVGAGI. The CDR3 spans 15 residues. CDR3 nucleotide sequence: TGTGCCAGCAGTTCCCGGACAGGGGTCAACGATGAGCAGTTCTTC. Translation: CASSSRTGVNDEQFF.

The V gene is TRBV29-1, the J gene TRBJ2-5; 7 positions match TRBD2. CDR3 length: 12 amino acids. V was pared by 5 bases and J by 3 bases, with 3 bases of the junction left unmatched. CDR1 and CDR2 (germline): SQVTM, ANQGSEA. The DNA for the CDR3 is TGCAGCGTTCGGGGGGTCGAAGAGACCCAGTACTTC. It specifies CSVRGVEETQYF. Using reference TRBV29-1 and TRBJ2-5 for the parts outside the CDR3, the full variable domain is SAVISQKPSRDICQRGTSLTIQCQVDSQVTMMFWYRQQPGQSLTLIATANQGSEATYESGFVIDKFPISRPNLTFSTLTVSNMSPEDSSIYLCSVRGVEETQYFGPGTRLLVL.

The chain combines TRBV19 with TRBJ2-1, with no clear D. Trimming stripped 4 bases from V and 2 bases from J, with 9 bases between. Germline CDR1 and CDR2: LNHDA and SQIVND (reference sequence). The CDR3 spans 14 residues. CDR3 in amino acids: CASSTSVAYNEQFF. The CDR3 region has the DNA TGTGCCAGTAGTACAAGCGTCGCCTACAATGAGCAGTTCTTC.